The rows below give T cell receptor beta chains drawn from one sample of a study of radiotherapy plus CTLA-4 blockade in lung cancer. Assay used: immunoSEQ multiplex PCR; TCRdb lists only in-frame clones, some missing. The data hold 45,000 or so clones, with around 69% observed a single time. The sample here was peripheral blood, taken from a patient treated with radiotherapy plus ipilimumab. The receptors stem from a human donor with non-small cell lung cancer who had stable disease on radiotherapy plus ipilimumab. The CDR3 runs from the conserved cysteine through the conserved F or W. Fields, in order: J gene, CDR3 length, V gene, clone size, D gene, CDR3 protein, CDR3 DNA. D genes are given only for firm matches. Clone size appears in some rows only: once, few, many, or a class for an expanded clone.

j_call: TRBJ2-1; cdr3_length: 15; v_call: TRBV6-5; clone_size: NA; d_call: NA; cdr3_aa: CASSYHLDRYNEQFF; cdr3_nt: TGTGCCAGCAGTTACCACCTCGACCGATACAATGAGCAGTTCTTC
j_call: TRBJ1-1; cdr3_length: 13; v_call: TRBV6-5; clone_size: NA; d_call: TRBD1; cdr3_aa: CASSVPGGVLAFF; cdr3_nt: TGTGCCAGCAGCGTACCAGGGGGCGTTTTAGCTTTCTTT
j_call: TRBJ1-6; cdr3_length: 14; v_call: TRBV30; clone_size: NA; d_call: NA; cdr3_aa: CAWRPQQYNSPLHF; cdr3_nt: TGTGCCTGGAGACCACAGCAATATAATTCACCCCTCCACTTT
j_call: TRBJ1-2; cdr3_length: 13; v_call: TRBV6-1; clone_size: once; d_call: NA; cdr3_aa: CASSTGLNYGYTF; cdr3_nt: TGTGCCAGCAGTACAGGTCTAAACTATGGCTACACCTTC
j_call: TRBJ2-7; cdr3_length: 15; v_call: TRBV19; clone_size: NA; d_call: TRBD2; cdr3_aa: CASSIQLAVTYEQYF; cdr3_nt: TGTGCCAGTAGTATACAACTAGCGGTTACCTACGAGCAGTACTTC
j_call: TRBJ2-1; cdr3_length: 11; v_call: TRBV20-1; clone_size: once; d_call: NA; cdr3_aa: CSASLANEQFF; cdr3_nt: TGCAGTGCTAGTCTAGCCAATGAACAGTTCTTC
j_call: TRBJ2-5; cdr3_length: 15; v_call: TRBV30; clone_size: NA; d_call: TRBD1; cdr3_aa: CAWSTTGGWRETQYF; cdr3_nt: TGTGCCTGGAGCACCACAGGGGGCTGGAGAGAGACCCAGTACTTC
j_call: TRBJ1-5; cdr3_length: 13; v_call: TRBV6-9; clone_size: few; d_call: NA; cdr3_aa: CASSYDSNQPQHF; cdr3_nt: TGTGCCAGCAGTTACGACAGCAATCAGCCCCAGCATTTT
j_call: TRBJ1-2; cdr3_length: 17; v_call: TRBV27; clone_size: NA; d_call: TRBD1; cdr3_aa: CASSLNYREQGLDGYTF; cdr3_nt: TGTGCCAGCAGTTTAAACTACAGAGAACAGGGGTTGGATGGCTACACCTTC
j_call: TRBJ1-1; cdr3_length: 16; v_call: TRBV5-1; clone_size: NA; d_call: NA; cdr3_aa: CASSLDSGVLNTEAFF; cdr3_nt: TGCGCCAGCAGCTTGGACTCTGGGGTTCTGAACACTGAAGCTTTCTTT
j_call: TRBJ2-3; cdr3_length: 16; v_call: TRBV29-1; clone_size: few; d_call: NA; cdr3_aa: CSPPPRLHRDTDTQYF; cdr3_nt: TGCAGCCCCCCCCCAAGACTACACAGGGACACAGATACGCAGTATTTT
j_call: TRBJ2-6; cdr3_length: 16; v_call: TRBV5-1; clone_size: NA; d_call: TRBD1; cdr3_aa: CASSHRQGVGANVLTF; cdr3_nt: TGCGCCAGCAGCCACCGACAGGGCGTTGGGGCCAACGTCCTGACTTTC
j_call: TRBJ1-2; cdr3_length: 14; v_call: TRBV6-5; clone_size: NA; d_call: NA; cdr3_aa: CASSESQAYYGYTF; cdr3_nt: TGTGCCAGCAGTGAATCTCAGGCTTACTATGGCTACACCTTC
j_call: TRBJ2-5; cdr3_length: 14; v_call: TRBV27; clone_size: NA; d_call: NA; cdr3_aa: CASSFNGGRETQYF; cdr3_nt: TGTGCCAGCAGTTTTAATGGGGGTAGGGAGACCCAGTACTTC
j_call: TRBJ1-2; cdr3_length: 15; v_call: TRBV5-4; clone_size: NA; d_call: NA; cdr3_aa: CASSGTGGSRYGYTF; cdr3_nt: TGTGCCAGCAGCGGAACAGGCGGCTCGCGCTATGGCTACACCTTC
j_call: TRBJ1-5; cdr3_length: 16; v_call: TRBV5-6; clone_size: NA; d_call: NA; cdr3_aa: CASSTGSGHSNQPQHF; cdr3_nt: TGTGCCAGCAGCACGGGGTCGGGTCATAGCAATCAGCCCCAGCATTTT
j_call: TRBJ1-3; cdr3_length: 14; v_call: TRBV6-6; clone_size: few; d_call: NA; cdr3_aa: CASRDTGFQNTIYF; cdr3_nt: TGTGCCAGCAGGGATACAGGGTTTCAAAACACCATATATTTT
j_call: TRBJ2-3; cdr3_length: 15; v_call: TRBV6-4; clone_size: NA; d_call: NA; cdr3_aa: CASSDSHNPTDTQYF; cdr3_nt: TGTGCCAGCAGTGACTCCCACAATCCCACAGATACGCAGTATTTT
j_call: TRBJ1-2; cdr3_length: 11; v_call: TRBV30; clone_size: NA; d_call: NA; cdr3_aa: CAFHPHYGYTF; cdr3_nt: TGTGCCTTCCACCCCCACTATGGCTACACCTTC
j_call: TRBJ1-2; cdr3_length: 14; v_call: TRBV6-5; clone_size: NA; d_call: NA; cdr3_aa: CASRYNHQGDGYTF; cdr3_nt: TGTGCCAGCAGGTACAACCACCAGGGAGATGGCTACACCTTC
j_call: TRBJ2-3; cdr3_length: 16; v_call: TRBV11-2; clone_size: NA; d_call: NA; cdr3_aa: CASSTLDRTRGDTQYF; cdr3_nt: TGTGCCAGCAGCACCCTGGACCGGACAAGAGGAGATACGCAGTATTTT
j_call: TRBJ1-6; cdr3_length: 15; v_call: TRBV5-6; clone_size: NA; d_call: NA; cdr3_aa: CASSGRPLYNSPLHF; cdr3_nt: TGTGCCAGCAGCGGAAGACCCCTCTATAATTCACCCCTCCACTTT
j_call: TRBJ1-2; cdr3_length: 15; v_call: TRBV5-6; clone_size: few; d_call: NA; cdr3_aa: CASSLEGLTYDGYTF; cdr3_nt: TGTGCCAGCAGCTTGGAAGGGTTAACTTACGATGGCTACACCTTC
j_call: TRBJ1-1; cdr3_length: 14; v_call: TRBV5-1; clone_size: NA; d_call: NA; cdr3_aa: CASSVDSMNTEAFF; cdr3_nt: TGCGCCAGCAGCGTGGACAGCATGAACACTGAAGCTTTCTTT
j_call: TRBJ2-1; cdr3_length: 12; v_call: TRBV14; clone_size: NA; d_call: NA; cdr3_aa: CASSPQGNEQFF; cdr3_nt: TGTGCCAGCAGCCCACAGGGAAATGAGCAGTTCTTC
j_call: TRBJ2-2; cdr3_length: 16; v_call: TRBV5-6; clone_size: NA; d_call: NA; cdr3_aa: CASSLTATVGTGELFF; cdr3_nt: TGTGCCAGCAGCTTGACCGCGACTGTGGGCACCGGGGAGCTGTTTTTT
j_call: TRBJ1-2; cdr3_length: 13; v_call: TRBV5-1; clone_size: NA; d_call: NA; cdr3_aa: CASSLNPSDGYTF; cdr3_nt: TGCGCCAGCAGCTTAAACCCAAGTGATGGCTACACCTTC
j_call: TRBJ1-4; cdr3_length: 15; v_call: TRBV5-6; clone_size: once; d_call: NA; cdr3_aa: CASSWGTHSAEKLFF; cdr3_nt: TGTGCCAGCAGTTGGGGTACTCACTCGGCTGAAAAACTGTTTTTT
j_call: TRBJ2-1; cdr3_length: 15; v_call: TRBV6-1; clone_size: NA; d_call: TRBD2; cdr3_aa: CASNSGLAGGNEQFF; cdr3_nt: TGTGCCAGCAATTCCGGACTAGCGGGGGGCAATGAGCAGTTCTTC
j_call: TRBJ1-2; cdr3_length: 13; v_call: TRBV29-1; clone_size: NA; d_call: NA; cdr3_aa: CIAGEFRAHGYTF; cdr3_nt: TGCATCGCGGGGGAGTTTAGAGCTCATGGCTACACCTTC
j_call: TRBJ1-3; cdr3_length: 15; v_call: TRBV2; clone_size: NA; d_call: NA; cdr3_aa: CASSEWRGSGNTIYF; cdr3_nt: TGTGCCAGCAGTGAATGGCGGGGCTCTGGAAACACCATATATTTT
j_call: TRBJ1-4; cdr3_length: 15; v_call: TRBV28; clone_size: NA; d_call: NA; cdr3_aa: CASRLPTHEGEKLFF; cdr3_nt: TGTGCCAGCAGACTCCCGACCCACGAAGGTGAAAAACTGTTTTTT
j_call: TRBJ2-1; cdr3_length: 15; v_call: TRBV7-2; clone_size: NA; d_call: NA; cdr3_aa: CASSLSGSSYNEQFF; cdr3_nt: TGTGCCAGCAGCTTGAGCGGAAGCTCCTACAATGAGCAGTTCTTC
j_call: TRBJ2-3; cdr3_length: 13; v_call: TRBV10-2; clone_size: once; d_call: NA; cdr3_aa: CASLLPPLDTQYF; cdr3_nt: TGCGCCAGCCTTCTCCCTCCTCTGGATACGCAGTATTTT
j_call: TRBJ1-4; cdr3_length: 15; v_call: TRBV30; clone_size: NA; d_call: TRBD1; cdr3_aa: CAWSGGTGGREKLFF; cdr3_nt: TGTGCCTGGAGTGGAGGGACAGGGGGCCGGGAAAAACTGTTTTTT
j_call: TRBJ1-5; cdr3_length: 13; v_call: TRBV6-1; clone_size: few; d_call: NA; cdr3_aa: CASSAFTGQPQHF; cdr3_nt: TGTGCCAGCAGTGCGTTTACTGGTCAGCCCCAGCATTTT
j_call: TRBJ1-3; cdr3_length: 13; v_call: TRBV6-4; clone_size: NA; d_call: TRBD1; cdr3_aa: CASSQGAGNTIYF; cdr3_nt: TGTGCCAGCAGTCAGGGGGCTGGAAACACCATATATTTT
j_call: TRBJ1-2; cdr3_length: 15; v_call: TRBV6-1; clone_size: NA; d_call: NA; cdr3_aa: CASSEPAGQFYGYTF; cdr3_nt: TGTGCCAGCAGTGAACCGGCGGGGCAGTTCTATGGCTACACCTTC
j_call: TRBJ1-1; cdr3_length: 14; v_call: TRBV19; clone_size: once; d_call: NA; cdr3_aa: CASNPGSMNTEAFF; cdr3_nt: TGTGCCAGTAACCCGGGGAGCATGAACACTGAAGCTTTCTTT
j_call: TRBJ2-2; cdr3_length: 14; v_call: TRBV10-3; clone_size: few; d_call: TRBD1; cdr3_aa: CAIRGQGQVGELFF; cdr3_nt: TGTGCCATCAGGGGACAGGGGCAGGTCGGGGAGCTGTTTTTT